This TCR beta chain was obtained from a study of Ad26.COV2.S vaccination and SARS-CoV-2 variants. Generated by immunoSEQ multiplex PCR, the TCRdb table keeps only in-frame clones and is missing some. The data show fewer than 400,000 clones, almost 90% seen once. CDR3 length: 19 amino acids. Germline assignment: CDR1 SGDLS and CDR2 YYNGEE. Losses at the gene ends were 1 base for V and 4 bases for J; bases not matched to a gene: 16. Treatment given: roughly 20 received Ad26.COV2.S at low or high dose, single or two shots; about 5 received placebo; per-sample allocation not given. On day 63 after the first injection, vaccine and placebo recipients gave samples. In Boston, an adult donor aged 18-55 years took part. Ad26 vector vaccine expressed Wuhan-strain SARS-CoV-2 spike. General study points: Post-vaccination spike-specific CD8+ and CD4+ T cell responses reportedly had substantial breadth. Ad26.COV2.S recipients had broader spike-specific TCRs (P = 0.0014).

A remark on this clone: Antigen: not known.

The chain couples TRBV9 to TRBJ2-1; 8 nucleotides align to TRBD1. This specimen was peripheral blood, taken in a trial of Ad26.COV2.S vaccine versus placebo. This clonotype was sampled from a person aged 18-65 years who received the Ad26.COV2.S COVID-19 vaccine or a placebo. CDR3 coding DNA: TGTGCCAGCAGCGTATCTGGCGGCTACCGGACAGGGTCGTACAATGAGCAGTTCTTC. Translation: CASSVSGGYRTGSYNEQFF. The variable domain in full, completed from reference TRBV9 and TRBJ2-1, reads DSGVTQTPKHLITATGQRVTLRCSPRSGDLSVYWYQQSLDQGLQFLIQYYNGEERAKGNILERFSAQQFPDLHSELNLSSLELGDSALYFCASSVSGGYRTGSYNEQFFGPGTRLTVL.